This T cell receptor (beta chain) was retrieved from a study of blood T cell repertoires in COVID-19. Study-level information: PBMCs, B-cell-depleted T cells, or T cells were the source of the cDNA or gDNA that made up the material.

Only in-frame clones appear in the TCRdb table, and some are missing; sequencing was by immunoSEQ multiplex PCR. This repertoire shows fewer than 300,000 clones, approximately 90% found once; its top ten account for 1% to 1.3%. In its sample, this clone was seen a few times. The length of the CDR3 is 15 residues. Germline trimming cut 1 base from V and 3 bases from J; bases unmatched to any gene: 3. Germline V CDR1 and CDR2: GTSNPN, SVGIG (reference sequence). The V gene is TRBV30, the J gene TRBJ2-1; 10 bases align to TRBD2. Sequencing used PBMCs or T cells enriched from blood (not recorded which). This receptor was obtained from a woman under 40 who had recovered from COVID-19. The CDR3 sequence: CAWSAGLAIYNEQFF. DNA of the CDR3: TGTGCCTGGAGTGCGGGACTAGCGATCTACAATGAGCAGTTCTTC.